The 20 T cell receptor beta chains below all came from one sample that was sequenced in a study of T cell repertoires in cytomegalovirus infection. From the reads, TCRdb called clonotypes with MiXCR, one entry per CDR3 protein. The sample has 200,000 to 300,000 distinct CDR3 sequences; roughly 12% are singletons. The sample comprised PBMCs. Source of these receptors: a human donor in good health (CMV status not recorded). Some clones in this sample may be carry-over from other donors' samples.

The chain employs TRBV6-2 or TRBV6-3 and TRBJ2-1; a weak D match, TRBD2 (6 bases). In germline, CDR1 is MNHEY, CDR2 SVGEGT. With 1 base removed from V and 7 bases from J, the gap between germline ends came to 11 bases. The CDR3 extends over 14 amino acids. Here the CDR3 reads CASSYFGTQNEQFF. The DNA of the CDR3 is TGTGCCAGCAGTTACTTCGGGACTCAGAATGAGCAGTTCTTC.

As to this clonotype: A much more abundant neighbour one base away suggests this may be a read error. The chain joins TRBV7-2 to TRBJ1-2; the D is unclear. Germline V gene lookup returns CDR1 SGHTA and CDR2 FQGNSA. Trimming took 2 bases from V and 3 from J, leaving 7 bases between them. The CDR3 loop spans 13 amino acids. The CDR3 DNA follows: TGTGCCAGCAGCTTAACGGCGGACTATGGCTACACCTTC. Translation gives CASSLTADYGYTF.

The J gene is TRBJ2-7, the V gene TRBV29-1, with 12 bases fitting TRBD1. CDR3 length: 12 amino acids. V was clipped by 7 bases and J by 6 bases; unmatched bases: 4. Germline assignment: CDR1 SQVTM and CDR2 ANQGSEA. The CDR3 sequence: CSAGTGGAEQYF. The CDR3 nucleotides are TGCAGCGCCGGGACAGGGGGCGCCGAGCAGTACTTC.

Many counts were recorded for this clonotype. This chain joins TRBV7-3 and TRBJ1-1; D ambiguous. CDR1 is SGHTA, CDR2 FQGTGA, per germline. Trimming removed 5 bases at V and 0 bases at J, with 10 bases between. The CDR3 loop spans 14 amino acids. The CDR3 is CASSKTPVNTEAFF. The CDR3 DNA sequence: TGTGCCAGCAGCAAGACTCCTGTGAACACTGAAGCTTTCTTT.

This clonotype has ten or more counts. The CDR3 DNA follows: TGTGCCAGCAGTTCCGGGACCGGTCGCTCTGGAAACACCATATATTTT. This codes for CASSSGTGRSGNTIYF. J is TRBJ1-3 and V is TRBV6-1, with a weak D call TRBD1 (5 bases). Germline CDR1 reads MNHNS; CDR2 reads SASEGT. CDR3 length: 16 amino acids. Deletions cut 5 bases from V and 0 bases from J, with 14 bases between.

This clonotype was picked up a small number of times. J is TRBJ2-7 and V is TRBV19; a weak D match, TRBD1 (6 bases). The CDR3 is made up of 14 amino acids. V lost 7 bases to trimming and J lost 1 base, with 14 bases between them. Germline V gene lookup returns CDR1 LNHDA and CDR2 SQIVND (reference sequence). Here the CDR3 reads CASKTGYASYEQYF. CDR3 sequence (DNA): TGTGCCAGTAAAACAGGGTACGCGTCCTACGAGCAGTACTTC.

This clonotype appeared many times. V usage is TRBV6-2 or TRBV6-3 and J usage is TRBJ2-1; 9 positions match TRBD2. Per germline, CDR1 MNHEY and CDR2 SVGEGT. The CDR3 extends over 18 amino acids. V was pared by 6 bases and J by 7 bases, with 19 bases of the junction left unmatched. CDR3: CASSLIGAIAGVQNEQFF. Written as DNA, the CDR3 is TGTGCCAGCAGCCTAATAGGGGCTATAGCGGGAGTACAAAATGAGCAGTTCTTC.

This clonotype was detected ten times or more. The chain joins TRBV11-3 to TRBJ2-1, with D perhaps being TRBD1 or TRBD2 (5 bases each). The ends were cut back, 2 bases at V and 12 bases at J, with 20 bases in the middle. The CDR3 has 15 amino acids. CDR1 is SGHNT and CDR2 is YENEEA in the germline V gene. The CDR3 loop reads CASSLSRGPSSGQFF. The CDR3 coding sequence is TGTGCCAGCAGCTTATCCCGGGGCCCTAGCAGTGGGCAGTTCTTC. The variable domain in full, completed from reference TRBV11-3 and TRBJ2-1, reads EAGVVQSPRYKIIEKKQPVAFWCNPISGHNTLYWYLQNLGQGPELLIRYENEEAVDDSQLPKDRFSAERLKGVDSTLKIQPAELGDSAVYLCASSLSRGPSSGQFFGPGTRLTVL.

This clonotype was observed many times. The chain links TRBV29-1 to TRBJ1-5; no clear D gene. Looked up from germline, CDR1 is SQVTM and CDR2 is ANQGSEA. This CDR3 is built from 13 residues. Trimming removed 7 bases from V and 0 bases from J, with 10 bases in between. As DNA, the CDR3 is TGCAGCGCCCAGGACGTTAGCAATCAGCCCCAGCATTTT. Translated: CSAQDVSNQPQHF.

In regard to this clonotype: Possible read error: a much larger clone is one base away. The CDR3 loop is CASSSPRQRQTQYF. The CDR3 nucleotides are TGTGCCAGCAGCTCTCCCCGACAGCGCCAGACCCAGTACTTC. The gene calls are TRBV7-2 and TRBJ2-5; perhaps TRBD1 as D (5 bases). The CDR3 has 14 residues. Trimming cost V 4 bases and J 6 bases, with 15 bases left between them. Germline assignment: CDR1 SGHTA and CDR2 FQGNSA. Full variable domain (missing parts from reference TRBV7-2 and TRBJ2-5): GAGVSQSPSNKVTEKGKDVELRCDPISGHTALYWYRQSLGQGLEFLIYFQGNSAPDKSGLPSDRFSAERTGGSVSTLTIQRTQQEDSAVYLCASSSPRQRQTQYFGPGTRLLVL.

This clonotype has a count of ten or more. The V call is TRBV19, the J call TRBJ2-1, with TRBD2 matching over 13 bases. Germline V gene data show CDR1 as LNHDA and CDR2 as SQIVND (reference sequence). V shed 0 bases, J shed 3 bases, and the junction held 8 bases outside the gene matches. The CDR3 loop spans 19 amino acids. CDR3 in amino acids: CASSIEGLAGAFNYNEQFF. DNA for the CDR3: TGTGCCAGTAGTATAGAAGGACTAGCGGGAGCTTTTAACTACAATGAGCAGTTCTTC.

The rearrangement uses TRBV28 and TRBJ2-5, with 7 bases lining up with TRBD2. CDR1 is MDHEN, CDR2 SYDVKM, per germline. The CDR3 is 15 residues long. Losses at the gene ends were 6 bases for V and 5 bases for J; bases not matched to a gene: 12. CDR3: CASSPSGADGETQYF. For the CDR3, the DNA is TGTGCCAGCAGCCCCAGCGGGGCGGACGGGGAGACCCAGTACTTC.

This clonotype was counted ten times or more. The chain uses TRBV6-1 and TRBJ2-3; either TRBD1 or TRBD2 may supply D (5 bases each). Germline V gives CDR1 MNHNS, CDR2 SASEGT. The CDR3 is 12 amino acids. V gave up 1 base and J gave up 7 bases, with 6 bases separating them. The CDR3 loop reads CASSEGGNTQYF. The CDR3 DNA reads as TGTGCCAGCAGTGAAGGGGGGAATACGCAGTATTTT.

This clonotype was picked up many times. V gene TRBV24-1 combines with J gene TRBJ2-1, with TRBD1 as a possible D gene (5 bases). Trimming took off 8 bases at V and 6 bases at J, with 16 bases between the two ends. Per germline, CDR1 KGHDR and CDR2 SFDVKD. This CDR3 is 14 amino acids long. This CDR3 reads CATIGDSGGNEQFF. The CDR3 DNA sequence: TGTGCCACCATAGGGGATTCGGGCGGCAATGAGCAGTTCTTC.

This clonotype was seen repeatedly, ten times or more. CDR3 in amino acids: CASSWGERDYNEQFF. In DNA, the CDR3 is TGTGCCAGCAGCTGGGGGGAGAGGGACTACAATGAGCAGTTCTTC. The genes are TRBV5-6 and TRBJ2-1; possible D gene TRBD2, 6 bases. This CDR3 comprises 15 residues. V lost 3 bases and J lost 3, with 13 bases in between. The V gene's germline CDR1 is SGHDT and CDR2 YYEEEE.

This clonotype showed up many times. The J gene is TRBJ2-5, the V gene TRBV7-2; D is possibly TRBD1 or TRBD2 (5 bases each). V lost 2 bases and J lost 5, with 12 bases in between. The germline V gene has CDR1 SGHTA and CDR2 FQGNSA. This CDR3 has 14 residues. The CDR3: CASSLMGEVETQYF. CDR3 in DNA: TGTGCCAGCAGCTTAATGGGGGAAGTGGAGACCCAGTACTTC.

This clonotype showed up many times. The chain has TRBV7-2 and TRBJ2-4; D tentatively fits TRBD1 or TRBD2 (6 bases each). The CDR3 length is 13 residues. The V gene lost 1 base and the J gene lost 11 bases, with 12 bases spanning the gap. CDR1 is SGHTA, CDR2 FQGNSA, per germline. CDR3 protein: CASSLGGAGVQYF. In DNA form, the CDR3 reads TGTGCCAGCAGCTTAGGGGGGGCCGGGGTTCAGTACTTC.

This clonotype appeared many times. This chain joins TRBV7-2 and TRBJ1-6; D remains unclear. CDR3 length: 14 amino acids. CDR1 SGHTA and CDR2 FQGNSA come from the germline V gene. V was clipped by 6 bases and J by 7 bases, with 13 bases between them. The CDR3 protein is CASSRAGPNSPLHF. CDR3 bases: TGTGCCAGCAGTCGTGCCGGGCCAAATTCACCCCTCCACTTT.

This clonotype was observed at least ten times. This chain links TRBV7-3 with TRBJ2-5; possibly TRBD1 or TRBD2 for D (5 bases each). The ends were cut back, 8 bases at V and 0 bases at J, with 10 bases in the middle. The CDR3 is 13 residues long. Germline-derived CDR1 and CDR2 are SGHTA and FQGTGA. Written as DNA, the CDR3 is TGTGCCAGCGCCCGGGACCACCAAGAGACCCAGTACTTC. It is translated as CASARDHQETQYF.

This chain's CDR3 is CSAKGAGVSYEQYF. The CDR3 nucleotides are TGCAGCGCCAAGGGGGCGGGAGTCTCCTACGAGCAGTACTTC. The chain recombines TRBV29-1 with TRBJ2-7; D could derive from TRBD1 or TRBD2 (7 bases each). CDR1 is SQVTM, CDR2 ANQGSEA, per germline. Between the trimmed V and J ends, which lost 7 bases and 0 bases, there was a span of 16 bases. The CDR3 spans 14 residues.